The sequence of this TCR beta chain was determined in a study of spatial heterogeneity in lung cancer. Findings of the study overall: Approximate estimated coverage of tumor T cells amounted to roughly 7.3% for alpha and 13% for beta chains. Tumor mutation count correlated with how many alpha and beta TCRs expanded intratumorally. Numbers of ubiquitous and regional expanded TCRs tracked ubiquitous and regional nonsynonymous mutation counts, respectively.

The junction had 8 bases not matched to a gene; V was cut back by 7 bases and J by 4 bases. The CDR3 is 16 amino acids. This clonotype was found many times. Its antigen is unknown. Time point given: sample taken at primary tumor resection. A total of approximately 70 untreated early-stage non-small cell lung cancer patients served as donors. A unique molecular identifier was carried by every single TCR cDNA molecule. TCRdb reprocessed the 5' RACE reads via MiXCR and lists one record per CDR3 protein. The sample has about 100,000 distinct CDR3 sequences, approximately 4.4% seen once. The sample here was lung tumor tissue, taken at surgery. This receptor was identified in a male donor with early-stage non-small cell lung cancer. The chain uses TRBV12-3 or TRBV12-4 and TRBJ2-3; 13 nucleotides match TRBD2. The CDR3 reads CASTEGLAGVADTQYF. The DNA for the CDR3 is TGTGCCAGCACCGAAGGACTAGCGGGAGTCGCAGATACGCAGTATTTT.